A selection of T cell receptor beta chains follows, all from one sample in a study of human T cells and chemical hapten exposure. TCRdb processed the RACE reads anew with MiXCR; each CDR3 protein has one entry. The sample records about 380,000 distinct CDR3 sequences, around 5.5% being singletons. The material sequenced was whole blood, taken in connection with sensitization to the hapten diphenylcyclopropenone (DPC). These receptors came from a woman aged 50 to 60 with alopecia areata. Some clones in this sample may be carry-over from other donors' samples. CDR3s include the opening cysteine and the closing phenylalanine or tryptophan. Fields, in order: CDR3 length, J gene, V gene, D gene, clone size, CDR3 DNA, CDR3 protein. D genes are given only for firm matches. Part of the rows lack a size; the others show once, few, many or a class for expanded clones.

12 TRBJ2-3 TRBV24-1 . many TGTGCCGCACGGGAAGGCACAGATACGCAGTATTTT CAAREGTDTQYF
14 TRBJ2-5 TRBV30 TRBD2 . TGTGCCTGGAGTACGGTTAGCGGGGCAGAGACCCAGTACTTC CAWSTVSGAETQYF
15 TRBJ2-2 TRBV27 . . TGTGCCAGCAGTTGGGCGGGGTCTACGGCCGGGGAGCTGTTTTTT CASSWAGSTAGELFF
13 TRBJ1-5 TRBV24-1 TRBD1 many TGTGCCACCAGTGTAGGGGGCGAGCAGCCCCAGCATTTT CATSVGGEQPQHF
15 TRBJ1-5 TRBV27 . many TGTGCCAGCAGTTTATCGGCGACTAGCAATCAGCCCCAGCATTTT CASSLSATSNQPQHF
15 TRBJ2-1 TRBV4-2 . many TGTGCCAGCAGCCCAGACGTGAGCTCGGCGAATGAGCAGTTCTTC CASSPDVSSANEQFF
14 TRBJ1-1 TRBV4-1 . . TGCGCCAGCAGCCATGCCGGGGCCGTGGCTGAAGCTTTCTTT CASSHAGAVAEAFF
14 TRBJ2-3 TRBV11-2 TRBD2 . TGTGCCAGCAGTGAAGCGGGGGGGCGGAATACGCAGTATTTT CASSEAGGRNTQYF
13 TRBJ2-3 TRBV6-5 . many TGTGCCAGCAGCGATCCTGGGAGATCTGCGCAGTATTTT CASSDPGRSAQYF
13 TRBJ2-5 TRBV5-6 TRBD1 few TGTGCCAGCAGCGCCAGGGGGCGAGAGACCCAGTACTTC CASSARGRETQYF
16 TRBJ2-3 TRBV10-3 TRBD2 many TGTGCCATCAGTGTTAGCGGGCGGACTAGCACAGATACGCAGTATTTT CAISVSGRTSTDTQYF
15 TRBJ2-4 TRBV23-1 TRBD1 few TGCGCCAGCAGTCACTTAGACAGGGGAGATGACATTCAGTACTTC CASSHLDRGDDIQYF
15 TRBJ2-1 TRBV6-5 . . TGTGCCAGCAGGTCAGGGAGTGGGTCCTACAATGAGCAGTTCTTC CASRSGSGSYNEQFF
13 TRBJ2-7 TRBV9 . . TGTGCCAGCAGCTATGGCAGTGGGGACGAGCAGTACTTC CASSYGSGDEQYF
15 TRBJ1-5 TRBV28 . many TGTGCCAGCGGGGCAGGGTCTCATAGCAATCAGCCCCAGCATTTT CASGAGSHSNQPQHF
11 TRBJ2-1 TRBV7-9 . many TGTGCCAGCAGCTTAGTAGGTGAGCAGTTCTTC CASSLVGEQFF
14 TRBJ1-2 TRBV7-3 . many TGTGCCAGCAGCCCAGGGGCGGGGAACTATGGCTACACCTTC CASSPGAGNYGYTF
12 TRBJ2-5 TRBV6-6 . many TGTGCCAGCAGTTACTCGACTGAGACCCAGTACTTC CASSYSTETQYF
14 TRBJ2-2 TRBV12-3/TRBV12-4 . few TGTGCCAGCACCTTCGGGTTGAACACCGGGGAGCTGTTTTTT CASTFGLNTGELFF
13 TRBJ1-1 TRBV30 . many TGTGCCTGGAGTGCTACATTGAACACTGAAGCTTTCTTT CAWSATLNTEAFF
14 TRBJ2-7 TRBV27 . many TGTGCCAGCAGTTTAGCGGGTACCAGCTACGAGCAGTACTTC CASSLAGTSYEQYF
12 TRBJ2-1 TRBV7-2 . . TGTGCCAGCAGGACTCCCGACAGGGAGCAGTTCTTC CASRTPDREQFF
14 TRBJ2-3 TRBV28 TRBD2 many TGTGCCAGCAGTCCGGGCGGGAGAACAGATACGCAGTATTTT CASSPGGRTDTQYF
15 TRBJ2-5 TRBV5-1 TRBD2 many TGCGCCAGCAGCTTGAGCCTAGCGGGAGAAGAGACCCAGTACTTC CASSLSLAGEETQYF
16 TRBJ2-5 TRBV7-8 TRBD2 many TGTGCCAGCAGCTTGGGGGAAGCTAGCGGGGGAGAGACCCAGTACTTC CASSLGEASGGETQYF
12 TRBJ2-1 TRBV5-1 . few TGCGCCAGCAGCCCCCCCAGCGCTGAGCAGTTCTTC CASSPPSAEQFF
14 TRBJ2-4 TRBV27 . few TGTGCCAGCAGAGGGAGCGGATGGGGGAACATTCAGTACTTC CASRGSGWGNIQYF
18 TRBJ2-2 TRBV12-3/TRBV12-4 TRBD2 . TGTGCCAGCAGCCCTACGACTAGCGGGGGACCCAACACCGGGGAGCTGTTTTTT CASSPTTSGGPNTGELFF
15 TRBJ1-1 TRBV5-4 . . TGTGCCAGCAGCTTGGACCCCAAAAGGGGCACTGAAGCTTTCTTT CASSLDPKRGTEAFF
15 TRBJ2-3 TRBV29-1 TRBD2 few TGCAGCGTTGTTGGACTAGCGGTCCCCACAGATACGCAGTATTTT CSVVGLAVPTDTQYF
15 TRBJ2-5 TRBV5-1 TRBD2 many TGCGCCAGCAGCACGGGGACTAGCGTCCAAGAGACCCAGTACTTC CASSTGTSVQETQYF
16 TRBJ1-1 TRBV6-1 . few TGTGCCAGCAGATATTATGGCACTTCCATGAACACTGAAGCTTTCTTT CASRYYGTSMNTEAFF
16 TRBJ1-4 TRBV2 . few TGTGCCAGCACGGCCCTAGACTTTTCCGAACGGGAAAAACTGTTTTTT CASTALDFSEREKLFF
14 TRBJ2-7 TRBV7-6 . . TGTGCCAGCAGCTTAGGGCCCATGGTCTACGAGCAGTACTTC CASSLGPMVYEQYF
16 TRBJ2-7 TRBV9 . few TGTGCCAGCAGCCCCCAGAGACAGGTGTCCTCCTACGAGCAGTACTTC CASSPQRQVSSYEQYF
13 TRBJ1-1 TRBV27 . few TGTGCCAGCAGTTTATACAAGAATCTAGCAGCTTTCTTT CASSLYKNLAAFF
14 TRBJ2-7 TRBV6-5 . few TGTGCCAGCAGTTACGGGCAGGGCCCCGACGAGCAGTACTTC CASSYGQGPDEQYF
17 TRBJ2-1 TRBV2 TRBD2 . TGTGCCAGCAGTGAGTTTAGCGGGGGCTTTTCCTACAATGAGCAGTTCTTC CASSEFSGGFSYNEQFF
14 TRBJ2-7 TRBV4-1 . few TGCGCCAGCAGCCAAGTACAGGACTCCTACGAGCAGTACTTC CASSQVQDSYEQYF
16 TRBJ2-3 TRBV28 . . TGTGCCAGCAGTTCCCCCCGCGGGACAAACACAGATACGCAGTATTTT CASSSPRGTNTDTQYF
14 TRBJ1-5 TRBV20-1 . . TGCAGTGCTAGAATGGGGGAGAGCAATCAGCCCCAGCATTTT CSARMGESNQPQHF
13 TRBJ2-7 TRBV5-1 . . TGCGCCAGCAGCTTGGAGACCGTTGGGGAGCAGTACTTC CASSLETVGEQYF